This T cell receptor beta chain appears in the sequencing data of a study of cytomegalovirus exposure and HLA in healthy donors. Across the study: Most genotyped donors, around 86% of about 360, had Caucasian-associated genetic ancestry. Study-wide results and caveats: Earlier findings revealed that most TCR beta V segments proved productive either about 90% or about 30% of the time. In a later analysis, productive TCRs from donors in an Asian-associated ancestry cluster reportedly carried fewer N-insertions than the cohort mean. A later analysis linked a missense variant in DCLRE1C to the trimming of TCR beta V and J genes.

A single count supports this clone. Its antigen is as yet unknown. The CDR3 spans 15 residues. The germline V gene has CDR1 KGHSH and CDR2 LQKENI. With 3 bases clipped from V and 5 bases from J, the junction kept 8 bases outside the gene matches. This PCR relied on a set of 60 Vbeta primers and 13 Jbeta primers. TCRdb keeps only in-frame clones here, not all; method: immunoSEQ multiplex PCR. The data hold under 90,000 clones, with 70% observed a single time. The J gene is TRBJ2-3, the V gene TRBV18; 7 positions agree with TRBD2. The specimen sequenced was PBMCs. The sequence was obtained from a woman aged 45-60 years in good health and CMV-seropositive. The CDR3 coding sequence is TGTGCCAGCTCACCCATCGGGGGGACCGGAGATACGCAGTATTTT. The encoded protein is CASSPIGGTGDTQYF.